This TCR beta chain came from a study of shared clonotypes between healthy human individuals. Study overall: CD4 naive and memory got three plates each, CD8 naive two, CD8 memory one.

Naive CD8 cells were CD45RO-negative, positively selected for CCR7, excluding terminally differentiated effector memory CD45RA+ cells. The assay was immunoSEQ multiplex PCR, and TCRdb's table has in-frame clones only and misses some. The table has roughly 2.1 million clones, approximately 94% seen once; the top ten hold around 1.7%. The sequence was collected from a young man in good health. Some clones in this sample may be carry-over from other donors' samples. Sequencing was carried out using naive CD8+ T cells from PBMCs.

The CDR3 spells CAWSDLPAQVPMNTEAFF. DNA of the CDR3: TGTGCCTGGAGCGACCTCCCGGCCCAAGTCCCAATGAACACTGAAGCTTTCTTT. The chain recombines TRBV30 with TRBJ1-1; D gene unclear. The V gene lost 3 bases and the J gene lost 0 bases, with 23 bases spanning the gap. The CDR3 has 18 amino acids. Germline assignment: CDR1 GTSNPN and CDR2 SVGIG (reference sequence).